Each of the 2 T cell receptor beta chains below was sequenced from the same sample in a study of ipilimumab plus nivolumab after autologous stem cell transplantation. The method was immunoSEQ multiplex PCR; TCRdb's version includes in-frame clones alone and lacks a portion of them. The sample lists 77,000 or so clones, 75% to 85% occurring once. The sample here was PBMCs, taken in a trial of ipilimumab plus nivolumab as post-transplant consolidation. The source is a male donor with diffuse large B-cell lymphoma.

The table lists this clone with a count of one. The chain is built from TRBV6-1 and TRBJ2-1, with D perhaps matching TRBD2 (6 bases). The CDR3 is 16 amino acids. V lost 4 bases, J lost 4 bases, and 17 bases lay in between. Germline CDR1 and CDR2: MNHNS and SASEGT. CDR3 coding DNA: TGTGCCAGCAGTGGAGGACTATCGGTTCGGTACAATGAGCAGTTCTTC. The encoded protein is CASSGGLSVRYNEQFF.

This chain connects TRBV30 to TRBJ1-1; D gene unclear. CDR1 is GTSNPN and CDR2 is SVGIG in the germline V gene (reference sequence). This CDR3 has 15 residues. V dropped 0 bases and J dropped 2 bases, with 13 bases sitting between them. For the CDR3, the DNA is TGTGCCTGGAGTGTACGTTTGGGAGCTAACACTGAAGCTTTCTTT. The encoded protein is CAWSVRLGANTEAFF.